One and the same sample provided the 13 T cell receptor beta chains below, sequenced in a study of blood T cell repertoires in COVID-19. Produced via immunoSEQ multiplex PCR; TCRdb's table is partial and in-frame only. The sample contains about 150,000 clones, roughly 90% of which appear only once. Material: PBMCs or T cells enriched from blood (not recorded which). These TCRs come from a woman between 50 and 59 years old who had recovered from COVID-19.

This chain links TRBV19 with TRBJ2-5; 8 bases agree with TRBD2. Germline-derived CDR1 and CDR2 are LNHDA and SQIVND (reference sequence). V shed 0 bases, J shed 4 bases, and the junction held 7 bases outside the gene matches. The CDR3 covers 16 residues. CDR3 in amino acids: CASSIDPVGLGETQYF. The CDR3, as DNA: TGTGCCAGTAGTATAGATCCCGTGGGACTAGGAGAGACCCAGTACTTC.

The V and J genes are TRBV7-2 and TRBJ2-1; D possibly corresponds to TRBD2 (5 bases). Germline loops: CDR1 SGHTA, CDR2 FQGNSA. The CDR3 runs 18 residues. Trimming took 4 bases from V and 0 from J, leaving 19 bases between them. The CDR3 DNA reads as TGTGCCAGCAGCTCCCCGGTGGAGCGGAGATCCTCCTACAATGAGCAGTTCTTC. Amino acids: CASSSPVERRSSYNEQFF.

The genes are TRBV5-1 and TRBJ1-6; 8 positions match TRBD1. The CDR3 totals 15 residues. V gave up 4 bases and J gave up 9 bases; unmatched junction bases: 9. Germline V gene lookup returns CDR1 SGHRS and CDR2 YFSETQ. The CDR3 spells CASSLTGQGRSPLHF. The CDR3 nucleotides are TGCGCCAGCAGCCTAACTGGACAGGGCCGTTCACCCCTCCACTTT.

DNA of the CDR3: TGTGCCACCAGTGCCCCGCTAGCGGGATACAATGAGCAGTTCTTC. It codes for CATSAPLAGYNEQFF. This chain links TRBV24-1 with TRBJ2-1, with 9 bases that match TRBD2. Losses at the gene ends were 5 bases for V and 4 bases for J; bases not matched to a gene: 5. This CDR3 is 15 amino acids long. The germline gives CDR1 KGHDR, CDR2 SFDVKD.

The chain links TRBV2 to TRBJ2-7, with 7 bases lining up with TRBD1. J gave up 7 bases and V 7 bases, and 4 bases lay outside the gene matches. The CDR3 spans 11 residues. Germline assignment: CDR1 SNHLY and CDR2 FYNNEI. The CDR3 spells CASKAGGEQYF. Written as DNA, the CDR3 is TGTGCCAGCAAAGCAGGGGGAGAGCAGTACTTC.

Notes on this clone: The junction differs from germline at one of its ends, possibly a read error. The chain recombines TRBV7-2 with TRBJ2-3; weak D call: TRBD2 (6 bases). Germline V gene sequence: CDR1 SGHTA, CDR2 FQGNSA. The CDR3 consists of 12 residues. The DNA for the CDR3 is TGTGCCAGCAGCTTAGGGGGGGACCCGCGTGATTTT. Translation gives CASSLGGDPRDF.

The gene calls are TRBV4-1 and TRBJ2-3; TRBD2 matches 7 bases. V lost 4 bases to trimming and J lost 0 bases; unmatched junction nucleotides: 10. There are 17 residues in the CDR3. CDR1 MGHRA and CDR2 YSYEKL come from the germline V gene. The CDR3 nucleotides are TGCGCCAGCAGCCCGGGGACTACTTCCTCTAGCACAGATACGCAGTATTTT. Its translation: CASSPGTTSSSTDTQYF.

This sequence joins TRBV11-2 and TRBJ2-1; 8 nucleotides agree with TRBD2. The germline gives CDR1 SGHAT, CDR2 FQNNGV. This CDR3 is 18 amino acids long. V lost 0 bases to trimming and J lost 2 bases; unmatched junction nucleotides: 9. CDR3 region: CASSLDSVGTRTYNEQFF. The CDR3 nucleotides are TGTGCCAGCAGCTTAGATTCTGTCGGGACTAGGACCTACAATGAGCAGTTCTTC.

This chain links TRBV29-1 with TRBJ1-2, with unresolved D. Germline values: CDR1 SQVTM, CDR2 ANQGSEA. Trimming took 7 bases from V and 0 from J, leaving 9 bases between them. This CDR3 has 12 amino acids. CDR3 amino acids: CSAGRANYGYTF. The CDR3 DNA reads as TGCAGCGCTGGCCGGGCTAACTATGGCTACACCTTC.

This rearrangement joins TRBV15 to TRBJ1-3, with 12 nucleotides matching TRBD1. V lost 1 base and J lost 6; bases outside the gene matches: 4. Germline V gene sequence: CDR1 LNHNV, CDR2 YYDKDF (reference sequence). This CDR3 contains 16 residues. This CDR3 reads CATSRAGTGGLNTIYF. The CDR3 DNA reads as TGTGCCACCAGCAGAGCCGGGACAGGGGGCCTAAACACCATATATTTT.

The rearrangement uses TRBV6-5 and TRBJ1-4; 7 nucleotides align to TRBD1. The CDR3 is 15 residues long. Germline-derived CDR1 and CDR2 are MNHEY and SVGAGI. J gave up 4 bases and V 6 bases, and 8 bases lay outside the gene matches. The CDR3 spells CASRHGTASNEKLFF. CDR3 nucleotides: TGTGCCAGCAGGCACGGGACAGCCAGTAATGAAAAACTGTTTTTT.

This rearrangement joins TRBV5-5 to TRBJ1-2; 7 bases align to TRBD1. This CDR3 comprises 14 residues. The V segment lost 0 bases and the J segment 4 bases; nucleotides outside the gene matches: 3. Germline V gives CDR1 SGHKS, CDR2 YYEKEE (reference sequence). The CDR3 DNA sequence: TGTGCCAGCAGCTTGGGGGACAGAGTCTATGGCTACACCTTC. This gives the protein CASSLGDRVYGYTF.

The J gene is TRBJ2-5, the V gene TRBV11-2; 7 bases map to TRBD2. The junction had 13 bases not matched to a gene; V was cut back by 2 bases and J by 7 bases. Germline values: CDR1 SGHAT, CDR2 FQNNGV. CDR3 length: 16 residues. The CDR3 nucleotides read TGTGCCAGCAGCTTAAATGCCCCTGCGGGAGTAGGGACCCAGTACTTC. Amino acid sequence: CASSLNAPAGVGTQYF.